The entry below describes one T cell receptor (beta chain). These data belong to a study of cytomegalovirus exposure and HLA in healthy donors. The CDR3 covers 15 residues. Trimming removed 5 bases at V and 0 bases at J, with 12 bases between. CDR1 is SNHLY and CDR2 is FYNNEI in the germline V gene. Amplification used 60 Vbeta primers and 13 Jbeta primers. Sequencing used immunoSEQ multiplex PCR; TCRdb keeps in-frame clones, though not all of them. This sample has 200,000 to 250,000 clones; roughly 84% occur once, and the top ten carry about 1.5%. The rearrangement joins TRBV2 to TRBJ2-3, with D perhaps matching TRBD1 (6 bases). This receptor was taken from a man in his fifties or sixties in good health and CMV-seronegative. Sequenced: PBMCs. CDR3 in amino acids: CASSPGQLSTDTQYF. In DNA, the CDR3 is TGTGCCAGCAGTCCGGGACAACTGAGCACAGATACGCAGTATTTT.